This T cell receptor beta chain is from a study of blood T cell repertoires in COVID-19. Study overall: Donors in the United States, Italy and Spain gave samples during acute or convalescent COVID-19. PBMCs, B-cell-depleted T cells, or T cells were the source of the cDNA or gDNA that made up the material.

Original methodology: For nucleated cells, counts were estimated from reference gene primer amplification. Here immunoSEQ multiplex PCR was the method, and the copy in TCRdb shows in-frame clones only, minus some. V, J and clone size reflect that table, while D and trimming were determined from the DNA. The top ten clones hold about 2.2% of a sample with fewer than 300,000 clones, approximately 89% of them seen once. Seattle's enrolled individuals joined amid active infection and were then monitored longitudinally. Germline CDR1 reads SGHRS; CDR2 reads YFSETQ. This CDR3 contains 14 residues. V shed 2 bases and J 5 bases; nucleotides not matched to a gene: 6.

The source of this sequence is a woman aged 30 to 39 with COVID-19, enrolled during active disease. The rearrangement uses TRBV5-1 and TRBJ1-1, with 7 nucleotides matching TRBD1. What was sequenced was peripheral blood. The CDR3 loop reads CASSFSAGGTEAFF. In nucleotides, the CDR3 is TGCGCCAGCAGCTTCTCGGCAGGGGGAACTGAAGCTTTCTTT.